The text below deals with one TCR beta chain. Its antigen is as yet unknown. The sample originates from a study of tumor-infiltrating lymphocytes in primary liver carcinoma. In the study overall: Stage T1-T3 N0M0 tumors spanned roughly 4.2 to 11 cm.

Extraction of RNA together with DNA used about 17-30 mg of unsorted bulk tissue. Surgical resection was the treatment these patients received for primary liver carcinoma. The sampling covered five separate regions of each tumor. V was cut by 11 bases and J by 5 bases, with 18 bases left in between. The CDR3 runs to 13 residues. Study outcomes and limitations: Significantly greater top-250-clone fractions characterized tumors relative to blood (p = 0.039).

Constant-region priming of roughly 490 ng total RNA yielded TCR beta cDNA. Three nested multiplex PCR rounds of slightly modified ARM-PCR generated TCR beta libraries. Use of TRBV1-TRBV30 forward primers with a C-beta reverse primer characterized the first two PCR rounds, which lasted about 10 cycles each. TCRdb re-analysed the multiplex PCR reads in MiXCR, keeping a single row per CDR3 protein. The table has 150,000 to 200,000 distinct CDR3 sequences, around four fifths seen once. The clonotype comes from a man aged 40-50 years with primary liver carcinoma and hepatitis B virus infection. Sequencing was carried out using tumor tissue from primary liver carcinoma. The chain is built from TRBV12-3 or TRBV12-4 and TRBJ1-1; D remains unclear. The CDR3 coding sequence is TGTGCCGGTAGTTTAACCCCGGCAACTGAAGCTTTCTTT. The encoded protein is CAGSLTPATEAFF.